A selection of T cell receptor beta chains follows, all from one sample in a study of technical replicates of blood from a handful of donors. Some clones are missing from TCRdb's copy, which holds only in-frame ones; the method was immunoSEQ multiplex PCR. The data show around 84,000 clones, around nine tenths seen once. Sequencing used T cells isolated from PBMCs. The receptors derive from a human donor in good health. Both conserved end residues are part of each CDR3. D genes are given only for firm matches. Clone size is stated in some rows and not others, as once, few, many or a class when expanded.

TRBV5-4	TRBJ2-5	TRBD1	.	CASSLGKGTGMETQYF	TGTGCCAGCAGCTTGGGGAAGGGGACAGGGATGGAGACCCAGTACTTC
TRBV10-1	TRBJ1-1	TRBD1	.	CASSLDRRNTEAFF	TGCGCCAGCAGTTTGGACAGGAGGAACACTGAAGCTTTCTTT
TRBV7-8	TRBJ1-1	.	.	CASSFSVNTEAFF	TGTGCCAGCAGCTTTTCCGTGAACACTGAAGCTTTCTTT
TRBV7-2	TRBJ1-1	TRBD1	.	CASSLRDRREAFF	TGTGCCAGCAGCTTACGGGACAGGAGAGAAGCTTTCTTT
TRBV4-2	TRBJ1-2	.	.	CASSLNLQGHYGYTF	TGTGCCAGCAGCCTTAACCTTCAGGGGCACTATGGCTACACCTTC
TRBV20-1	TRBJ1-1	.	.	CSARTGTEAFF	TGCAGTGCTAGAACCGGGACAGAAGCTTTCTTT
TRBV13	TRBJ2-7	.	.	CASKVWGERAGEQYF	TGTGCCAGCAAGGTGTGGGGGGAGCGCGCGGGCGAGCAGTACTTC
TRBV11-3	TRBJ2-7	.	.	CAGQYYEQYF	TGTGCCGGACAGTACTACGAGCAGTACTTC
TRBV7-9	TRBJ2-1	TRBD2	.	CASRRSGGGNEQFF	TGTGCCAGCAGGAGAAGCGGGGGGGGGAATGAGCAGTTCTTC
TRBV28	TRBJ2-1	.	.	CASSRPTTPNEQFF	TGTGCCAGCAGTAGACCGACTACCCCCAATGAGCAGTTCTTC
TRBV7-9	TRBJ1-5	.	once	CANSLGTGQPQHF	TGTGCCAACAGCCTAGGGACGGGACAGCCCCAGCATTTT
TRBV28	TRBJ2-2	TRBD1	.	CASSTGQLRGELFF	TGTGCCAGCAGCACGGGACAGCTAAGGGGGGAGCTGTTTTTT
TRBV19	TRBJ2-1	.	.	CASSIGTALRYNEQFF	TGTGCCAGTAGTATAGGGACTGCCCTCAGGTACAATGAGCAGTTCTTC